The 27 T cell receptor beta chains listed next were all sequenced from one sample in a study of shared clonotypes between healthy human individuals (dated by TCRdb to 2019 to 2021). CD8 naive samples consisted of CD45RO-negative cells that were positively selected for CCR7, yielding a CD45RA+CCR7+ population without TemRA cells. Library creation used the immunoSEQ multiplex PCR assay. The source is immuneACCESS, and TCRdb retained only in-frame sequences with V and J called. Part of the clones is not carried over; for the studies checked, unresolved V genes explain less than half of this, and the remainder is unexplained. The sample profile shows about 2,200,000 clones; 85% to 95% of them were found once. Roughly 1.8% of the sample belongs to the ten largest clones. Sequencing was performed on naive CD8+ T cells from PBMCs. The cell subset or site label corresponds to: CD45RA+CCR7+. The receptors stem from a man in his late teens or twenties in good health. Some clones in this sample may be carry-over from other donors' samples.

The chain uses TRBV7-8 and TRBJ2-2; 7 nucleotides match TRBD1. V was pared by 3 bases and J by 1 base, with 5 bases of the junction left unmatched. The CDR3 length is 16 residues. Germline V gives CDR1 SGHVS, CDR2 FQNEAQ. CDR3 DNA sequence: TGTGCCAGCAGCTTTTTCGGACAGGAGAACACCGGGGAGCTGTTTTTT. Translated: CASSFFGQENTGELFF. The entire variable domain, with the rest obtained from reference TRBV7-8 and TRBJ2-2, is as follows: GAGVSQSPRYKVAKRGQDVALRCDPISGHVSLFWYQQALGQGPEFLTYFQNEAQLDKSGLPSDRFFAERPEGSVSTLKIQRTQQEDSAVYLCASSFFGQENTGELFFGEGSRLTVL.

The count of this clone is one. V is TRBV5-1 and J is TRBJ2-4; TRBD1 matches at 9 bases. V trimming: 3 bases; J trimming: 1 base; junction bases outside the gene matches: 5. CDR1 is SGHRS, CDR2 YFSETQ, per germline. The CDR3 totals 16 residues. CDR3 loop: CASSSRDRAAKNIQYF. CDR3 nucleotide sequence: TGCGCCAGCAGCTCCCGGGACAGGGCGGCCAAAAACATTCAGTACTTC.

This rearrangement joins TRBV19 to TRBJ1-2; TRBD1 is a possible D gene (5 bases). Germline CDR1 is LNHDA and CDR2 is SQIVND (reference sequence). Trimming removed 7 bases at V and 2 bases at J, with 17 bases between. The CDR3 is 15 residues long. The CDR3 is CASTRESGGNYGYTF. The CDR3 bases are TGTGCCAGTACCCGGGAGAGTGGGGGGAACTATGGCTACACCTTC.

CDR3 coding DNA: TGTGCCAGCAGCGTAGTCTCCCCAGCGAGTGAGCAGTTCTTC. This translates into CASSVVSPASEQFF. The rearrangement uses TRBV9 and TRBJ2-1, with no clear D. The germline gives CDR1 SGDLS, CDR2 YYNGEE. V dropped 0 bases and J dropped 9 bases, with 13 bases sitting between them. The CDR3 runs 14 residues.

The chain uses TRBV11-3 and TRBJ2-1, with 8 bases matching TRBD2. The CDR3 consists of 13 residues. The germline V gene encodes CDR1 SGHNT and CDR2 YENEEA. Trimming took 10 bases from V and 10 from J; bases not matched to a gene: 12. CDR3 DNA: TGTGCCACCTTCCGGGGGGGGCCGATAGAGCAGTTCTTC. Protein: CATFRGGPIEQFF.

The chain is built from TRBV10-2 and TRBJ2-7, with 11 bases lining up with TRBD2. The V and J ends lost 3 bases and 5 bases, in that order; junction bases with no gene match: 9. Germline V gives CDR1 WSHSY, CDR2 SAAADI. The CDR3 runs 16 residues. The CDR3 region has the DNA TGCGCCAGCAGTGATCCAAGGACTAGCGGGTCGGACGAGCAGTACTTC. This codes for CASSDPRTSGSDEQYF.

This clone was counted only a few times. Other nucleotide sequences from this sample produce the same CDR3. The V gene is TRBV27, the J gene TRBJ2-1; no clear D. The ends were cut back, 3 bases at V and 6 bases at J, with 6 bases in the middle. Germline V gene sequence: CDR1 MNHEY, CDR2 SMNVEV (reference sequence). The CDR3 contains 12 residues. CDR3 in amino acids: CASSFAGNEQFF. The CDR3 region has the DNA TGTGCCAGCAGTTTTGCAGGCAATGAGCAGTTCTTC.

The rearrangement joins TRBV28 to TRBJ2-7; 7 bases align to TRBD1. This CDR3 region has 12 residues. Trimming took 4 bases from V and 3 from J; bases not matched to a gene: 0. The germline V gene has CDR1 MDHEN and CDR2 SYDVKM. The CDR3 region is CASSWTGYEQYF. In DNA form, the CDR3 reads TGTGCCAGCAGTTGGACAGGCTACGAGCAGTACTTC.

There are a few counts of this clone. The chain uses TRBV7-2 and TRBJ2-5, with D possibly being TRBD2 (5 bases). V lost 0 bases and J 4 bases, leaving 6 bases between the germline ends. CDR1 SGHTA and CDR2 FQGNSA come from the germline V gene. The CDR3 runs 13 residues. Here the CDR3 reads CASSLARGETQYF. The CDR3, as DNA: TGTGCCAGCAGCTTAGCTCGGGGAGAGACCCAGTACTTC.

The chain is built from TRBV12-5 and TRBJ2-1; a possible D gene is TRBD2 (6 bases). The CDR3 extends over 13 amino acids. V was pared by 9 bases and J by 1 base, with 10 bases between. Germline CDR1 LGHNT, CDR2 FRNRAP. CDR3: CASGSGSYNEQFF. The CDR3 coding sequence is TGTGCTAGCGGGAGTGGGTCCTACAATGAGCAGTTCTTC.

The CDR3 sequence: CATRPLTGSNTEAFF. As DNA, the CDR3 is TGTGCCACCCGGCCCCTGACAGGCTCGAACACTGAAGCTTTCTTT. The chain couples TRBV2 to TRBJ1-1; maybe TRBD1 (6 bases). Trimming removed 10 bases from V and 1 base from J, with 19 bases in between. CDR3 size: 15 residues. Germline assignment: CDR1 SNHLY and CDR2 FYNNEI.

The chain couples TRBV18 to TRBJ2-1, with 8 bases aligning to TRBD1. The germline V gene has CDR1 KGHSH and CDR2 LQKENI. Trimming took 6 bases from V and 5 from J; bases not matched to a gene: 9. This CDR3 is 15 amino acids long. DNA of the CDR3: TGTGCCAGCTCCACCCCGGAGACAGGGGACAATGAGCAGTTCTTC. Translation: CASSTPETGDNEQFF.

The chain recombines TRBV5-4 with TRBJ1-2, with TRBD1 identical over 12 bases. Germline loops: CDR1 SGHNT, CDR2 YYREEE (reference sequence). V trimming: 4 bases; J trimming: 5 bases; junction bases outside the gene matches: 9. CDR3 length: 16 amino acids. Written as DNA, the CDR3 is TGTGCCAGCAGCACGGGACAGGGGGCGCTTAGGTATGGCTACACCTTC. Translation gives CASSTGQGALRYGYTF.

The rearrangement links TRBV7-6 to TRBJ2-3, with 9 positions matching TRBD1. Germline CDR1 is SGHVS and CDR2 is FNYEAQ. The CDR3 has 15 amino acids. Losses at the gene ends were 3 bases for V and 5 bases for J; bases not matched to a gene: 6. This CDR3 reads CASSFRDRVEDTQYF. As DNA, the CDR3 is TGTGCCAGCAGCTTCCGGGACAGGGTGGAAGATACGCAGTATTTT.

CDR3 nucleotide sequence: TGTGCCATTCTCGAGAACACTGAAGCTTTCTTT. The encoded protein is CAILENTEAFF. V and J are TRBV10-3 and TRBJ1-1; no firm D call. Germline CDR1 is ENHRY and CDR2 is SYGVKD. This CDR3 is built from 11 residues. The V end lost 9 bases, the J end lost 1 base, and 6 bases lay between the germline ends.

This sequence joins TRBV9 and TRBJ2-5, with D perhaps assigned TRBD1 or TRBD2 (5 bases each). CDR1 is SGDLS, CDR2 YYNGEE, per germline. Trimming left V 4 bases short and J 5 bases short, with 21 bases between. The CDR3 covers 16 residues. The CDR3 DNA reads TGTGCCAGCAGCCCGGCGGGCAGGGTGTCAGGGGAGACCCAGTACTTC. This translates into CASSPAGRVSGETQYF. The full variable domain, completed using reference TRBV9 and TRBJ2-5, is DSGVTQTPKHLITATGQRVTLRCSPRSGDLSVYWYQQSLDQGLQFLIQYYNGEERAKGNILERFSAQQFPDLHSELNLSSLELGDSALYFCASSPAGRVSGETQYFGPGTRLLVL.

The chain employs TRBV4-3 and TRBJ1-4; 7 positions match TRBD1. J was trimmed by 11 bases and V by 4 bases; bases with no gene match: 10. This CDR3 comprises 14 residues. Germline CDR1 is LGHNA and CDR2 is YSLEER. CDR3 protein: CASSPAQGDVKLFF. The CDR3 DNA is TGCGCCAGCAGCCCCGCCCAGGGGGACGTGAAACTGTTTTTT.

This chain uses TRBV28 with TRBJ2-3, with 9 bases aligning to TRBD2. The V segment lost 5 bases and the J segment 2 bases; nucleotides outside the gene matches: 8. Germline CDR1 reads MDHEN; CDR2 reads SYDVKM. The CDR3 length is 16 residues. CDR3 sequence (DNA): TGTGCCAGCAGTCAAGGGGGCGGGAGGGCCACAGATACGCAGTATTTT. Translation: CASSQGGGRATDTQYF.

V and J are TRBV4-3 and TRBJ2-2; TRBD2 matches 12 bases. Germline V gene lookup returns CDR1 LGHNA and CDR2 YSLEER. This CDR3 has 15 amino acids. The junction had 4 bases not matched to a gene; V was cut back by 4 bases and J by 7 bases. CDR3: CASSPRTSGIGELFF. As DNA, the CDR3 is TGCGCCAGCAGCCCCCGGACTAGCGGGATCGGGGAGCTGTTTTTT.

The chain is built from TRBV27 and TRBJ2-7; 7 bases line up with TRBD1. This CDR3 spans 16 amino acids. V shed 5 bases, J shed 0 bases, and the junction held 10 bases outside the gene matches. Germline loops: CDR1 MNHEY, CDR2 SMNVEV (reference sequence). CDR3 nucleotides: TGTGCCAGCAGTCGTGTAGGGGGCTTGGGCTCCTACGAGCAGTACTTC. It yields the protein CASSRVGGLGSYEQYF.

J is TRBJ2-1 and V is TRBV21-1; the listed D gene, TRBD2, was not tested against the DNA. TRBV21-1 is labeled a pseudogene. CDR3 length: 15 residues. CDR3 sequence reads: CASTSGSKLYNEQFF. The CDR3 DNA is TGTGCCAGCACTAGCGGGAGCAAACTCTACAATGAGCAGTTCTTC.

The gene calls are TRBV4-3 and TRBJ1-2, with a possible D match to TRBD1 (5 bases). Germline-derived CDR1 and CDR2 are LGHNA and YSLEER. With 2 bases removed from V and 0 bases from J, the gap between germline ends came to 19 bases. The CDR3 has 18 amino acids. The CDR3 DNA is TGCGCCAGCAGCCAAACATACAGGACCGGTACGGCTAACTATGGCTACACCTTC. The encoded protein is CASSQTYRTGTANYGYTF.

The chain links TRBV6-5 to TRBJ1-1; D might be TRBD1 (6 bases). The germline CDR1 and CDR2 sequences are MNHEY and SVGAGI. Deletions cut 0 bases from V and 5 bases from J, with 16 bases between. The CDR3 has 16 amino acids. The CDR3 loop reads CASSYSPTGTGTEAFF. The CDR3 DNA reads TGTGCCAGCAGTTACTCTCCAACAGGGACGGGTACTGAAGCTTTCTTT.

Remarks on this clone: Mismatch with germline at one junction end may stem from a read error. The V call is TRBV7-3, the J call TRBJ2-1; 7 bases align to TRBD2. CDR1 is SGHTA and CDR2 is FQGTGA in the germline V gene. This CDR3 spans 15 amino acids. CDR3 coding DNA: TGCGCCAGCAGCCAAGAGCGCGGGAGTCTCAATGAGCAGTTCTTC. Translated: CASSQERGSLNEQFF. The variable domain in full, completed from reference TRBV7-3 and TRBJ2-1, reads GAGVSQTPSNKVTEKGKYVELRCDPISGHTALYWYRQSLGQGPEFLIYFQGTGAADDSGLPNDRFFAVRPEGSVSTLKIQRTERGDSAVYLCASSQERGSLNEQFFGPGTRLTVL.

The V call is TRBV5-1, the J call TRBJ2-4, with TRBD2 as a possible D gene (6 bases). The CDR3 has 14 amino acids. The V end lost 1 base, the J end lost 5 bases, and 10 bases lay between the germline ends. Germline CDR1 reads SGHRS; CDR2 reads YFSETQ. For the CDR3, the DNA is TGCGCCAGCAGCTTGCGGGAGTTGGAAAACATTCAGTACTTC. Translated: CASSLRELENIQYF.

The V gene is TRBV29-1, the J gene TRBJ2-1; TRBD2 matches 7 bases. Trimming removed 4 bases from V and 0 bases from J; junction bases left unmatched: 3. The length of the CDR3 is 14 residues. CDR1 is SQVTM and CDR2 is ANQGSEA in the germline V gene. In DNA form, the CDR3 reads TGCAGCGTTGGGGGCGGGGGCTCCTACAATGAGCAGTTCTTC. It specifies CSVGGGGSYNEQFF.

This clone was seen a single time. The chain has TRBV11-1 and TRBJ2-3; 8 positions agree with TRBD2. The CDR3 extends over 16 amino acids. In germline, CDR1 is SGHAT, CDR2 FQDESV (reference sequence). Trimming cost V 2 bases and J 0 bases; bases outside gene matches: 4. CDR3 region: CASSLLPSGSTDTQYF. As DNA, the CDR3 is TGTGCCAGCAGCTTACTTCCTAGCGGGAGCACAGATACGCAGTATTTT.